This T cell receptor (beta chain) was captured in a study of PD-L1 blockade in urothelial cancer. Turning to the study itself: Analyzed time points were 3 weeks (second dose) and 6 weeks after therapy began. Per blood sample, T cells had a median of roughly 150,000.

Clones were sequenced by immunoSEQ multiplex PCR, and TCRdb holds only the in-frame ones, with some missing. The table includes under 120,000 clones, around 85% detected once. The CDR3 totals 17 residues. The germline V gene has CDR1 SNHLY and CDR2 FYNNEI. J lost 4 bases, V lost 6 bases, and 8 bases had no gene match. The cohort comprised individuals with locally advanced or metastatic urothelial carcinoma. The specimen was PBMCs, collected around atezolizumab (anti-PD-L1) treatment. V usage is TRBV2 and J usage is TRBJ2-5; 16 bases match TRBD2. The TCR was taken from a man in his fifties or sixties with urothelial cancer. CDR3 nucleotide sequence: TGTGCCAGCAGGGTCGGGACTAGCGGGAGGGTAGGAGAGACCCAGTACTTC. It translates to CASRVGTSGRVGETQYF.